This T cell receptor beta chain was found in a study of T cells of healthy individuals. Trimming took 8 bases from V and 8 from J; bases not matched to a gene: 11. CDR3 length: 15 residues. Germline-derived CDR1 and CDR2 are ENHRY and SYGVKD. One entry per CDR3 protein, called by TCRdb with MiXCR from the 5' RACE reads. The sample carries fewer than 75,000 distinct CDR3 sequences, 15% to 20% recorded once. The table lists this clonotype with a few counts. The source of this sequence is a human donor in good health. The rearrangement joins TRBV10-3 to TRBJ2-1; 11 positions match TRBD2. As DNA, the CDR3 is TGTGCCATCGGACTTAGCGGGAGGGGCAGAGATGAGCAGTTCTTC. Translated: CAIGLSGRGRDEQFF.